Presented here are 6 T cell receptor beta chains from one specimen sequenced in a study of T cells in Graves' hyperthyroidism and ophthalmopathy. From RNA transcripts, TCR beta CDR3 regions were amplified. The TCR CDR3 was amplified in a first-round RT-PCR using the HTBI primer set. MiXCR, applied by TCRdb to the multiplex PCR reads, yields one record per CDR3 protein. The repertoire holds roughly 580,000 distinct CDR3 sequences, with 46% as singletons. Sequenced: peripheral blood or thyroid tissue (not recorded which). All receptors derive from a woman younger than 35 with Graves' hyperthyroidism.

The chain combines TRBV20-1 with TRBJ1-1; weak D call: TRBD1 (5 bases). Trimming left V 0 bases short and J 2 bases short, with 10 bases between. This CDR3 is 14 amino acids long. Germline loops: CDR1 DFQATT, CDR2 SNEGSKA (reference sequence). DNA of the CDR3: TGCAGTGCTAGAGATTCTGGGACCAACACTGAAGCTTTCTTT. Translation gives CSARDSGTNTEAFF.

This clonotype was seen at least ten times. CDR3 protein: CASNLGGSETQYF. CDR3 DNA sequence: TGTGCCAGCAATCTGGGGGGGTCGGAGACCCAGTACTTC. This chain uses TRBV6-6 with TRBJ2-5; 7 bases are shared with TRBD2. This CDR3 has 13 amino acids. J lost 5 bases, V lost 7 bases, and 7 bases had no gene match. Germline values: CDR1 MNHNY, CDR2 SVGAGI (reference sequence).

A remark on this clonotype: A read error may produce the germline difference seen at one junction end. CDR3 nucleotides: TGCGCCAGCAGCCAAGACAGGACAGGCAGGTGGAACGAGCAGTACTTC. Translated, it gives CASSQDRTGRWNEQYF. The rearrangement joins TRBV7-2 to TRBJ2-7; 7 bases agree with TRBD1. Looked up from germline, CDR1 is SGHTA and CDR2 is FQGNSA. The CDR3 has 16 residues. Complete variable domain (other parts from reference TRBV7-2 and TRBJ2-7): GAGVSQSPSNKVTEKGKDVELRCDPISGHTALYWYRQSLGQGLEFLIYFQGNSAPDKSGLPSDRFSAERTGGSVSTLTIQRTQQEDSAVYLCASSQDRTGRWNEQYFGPGTRLTVT.

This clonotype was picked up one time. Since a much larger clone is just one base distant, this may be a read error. CDR3 coding DNA: TGTGCCAGCAGTTCAGCAAGCAGTCAGCCCCAGCATTTT. Protein: CASSSASSQPQHF. The chain links TRBV2 to TRBJ1-5; D gene uncertain. Germline V gives CDR1 SNHLY, CDR2 FYNNEI. The CDR3 runs to 13 residues.

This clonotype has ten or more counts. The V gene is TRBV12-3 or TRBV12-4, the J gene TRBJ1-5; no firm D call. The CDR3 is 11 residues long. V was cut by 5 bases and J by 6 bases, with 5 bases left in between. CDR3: CASSASQPQHF. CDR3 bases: TGTGCCAGCAGTGCGAGTCAGCCCCAGCATTTT.

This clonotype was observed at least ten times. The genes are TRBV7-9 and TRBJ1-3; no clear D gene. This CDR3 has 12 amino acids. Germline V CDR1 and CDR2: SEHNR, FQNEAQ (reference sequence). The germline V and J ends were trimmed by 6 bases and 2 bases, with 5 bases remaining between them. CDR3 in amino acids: CASRPAGNTIYF. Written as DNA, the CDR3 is TGTGCCAGCAGACCGGCTGGAAACACCATATATTTT. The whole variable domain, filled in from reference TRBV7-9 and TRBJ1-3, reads DTGVSQNPRHKITKRGQNVTFRCDPISEHNRLYWYRQTLGQGPEFLTYFQNEAQLEKSRLLSDRFSAERPKGSFSTLEIQRTEQGDSAMYLCASRPAGNTIYFGEGSWLTVV.